The clone carrying this TCR beta chain was observed a few times. Its antigen is still unknown. The sample contains more than one DNA sequence encoding this CDR3. CDR1 is SGHNT and CDR2 is YENEEA in the germline V gene. The CDR3 runs to 15 residues. Trimming removed 0 bases at V and 0 bases at J, with 6 bases between. This specimen belongs to a study of shared clonotypes between healthy human individuals. Study overall: Per donor, CD8 memory used one plate, CD8 naive used two, CD4 memory used three and CD4 naive used three.

Whole-study results and caveats: Shared clonotypes across all four donors exceeded non-shared ones in generation probability.

Each PCR replicate from the sorted subsets contained around 200 ng DNA, which is about 31,000 T cell genomes. Data came from immunoSEQ multiplex PCR; TCRdb stores just in-frame clones and leaves some out. Of a few million clones in the sample, approximately 96% were seen once. The specimen sequenced was naive CD4+ T cells sorted from blood. Sample subset: CD45RA+ positively selected. This chain uses TRBV11-3 with TRBJ2-1; D might be TRBD2 (5 bases). The clonotype was recovered from a man aged 18 to 35 in good health. The CDR3 here is CASSLDGSSYNEQFF. CDR3 nucleotides: TGTGCCAGCAGCTTAGATGGGAGCTCCTACAATGAGCAGTTCTTC.